Listed below are T cell receptor beta chains from one sample, sequenced in a study of blood T cell repertoires in COVID-19. The protocol was immunoSEQ multiplex PCR, while the TCRdb copy is restricted to in-frame clones and leaves out a portion. Altogether 150,000 to 200,000 clones are present, around 87% being singletons, with the ten largest covering 7%. The sequenced material came from peripheral blood. These receptor sequences come from a woman of 80 years or more in a cohort sampled during active or convalescent COVID-19. Each CDR3 is given with its conserved first and last residue. Each record gives: CDR3 protein, V gene, J gene.

CDR3 protein: CASSYSMGGNTGELFF
V gene: TRBV6-2/TRBV6-3
J gene: TRBJ2-2

CDR3 protein: CASSYMRGATDTQYF
V gene: TRBV6-2/TRBV6-3
J gene: TRBJ2-3

CDR3 protein: CASSQETSVGYGYTF
V gene: TRBV4-3
J gene: TRBJ1-2

CDR3 protein: CAWRAGLTGELFF
V gene: TRBV30
J gene: TRBJ2-2

CDR3 protein: CASSLRGYGYTF
V gene: TRBV28
J gene: TRBJ1-2

CDR3 protein: CASSVLGESGGEAFF
V gene: TRBV9
J gene: TRBJ1-1

CDR3 protein: CASSYGVNLKTQYF
V gene: TRBV13
J gene: TRBJ2-5

CDR3 protein: CASSLGRGDQPQHF
V gene: TRBV7-8
J gene: TRBJ1-5

CDR3 protein: CASSPLRGRPQHF
V gene: TRBV6-2/TRBV6-3
J gene: TRBJ1-5

CDR3 protein: CASSSDRSLYYGYTF
V gene: TRBV6-5
J gene: TRBJ1-2

CDR3 protein: CASSLVTGGTGELFF
V gene: TRBV11-3
J gene: TRBJ2-2

CDR3 protein: CASSSYREGYGYTF
V gene: TRBV7-8
J gene: TRBJ1-2

CDR3 protein: CASSFPQGTGNTIYF
V gene: TRBV28
J gene: TRBJ1-3

CDR3 protein: CASSLLLSTDTQYF
V gene: TRBV7-7
J gene: TRBJ2-3

CDR3 protein: CASRQANYGYTF
V gene: TRBV28
J gene: TRBJ1-2

CDR3 protein: CASSQPGGVQETQYF
V gene: TRBV6-2/TRBV6-3
J gene: TRBJ2-5

CDR3 protein: CATAGRNEKLFF
V gene: TRBV19
J gene: TRBJ1-4

CDR3 protein: CASSLGRIWGGLSNEQFF
V gene: TRBV7-8
J gene: TRBJ2-1

CDR3 protein: CASRKEGYSSYEQYF
V gene: TRBV6-5
J gene: TRBJ2-7

CDR3 protein: CATSPVGGSNSPLHF
V gene: TRBV6-4
J gene: TRBJ1-6

CDR3 protein: CASRELTASGANVLTF
V gene: TRBV5-5
J gene: TRBJ2-6

CDR3 protein: CASSLGGQGSSYTF
V gene: TRBV5-1
J gene: TRBJ1-2

CDR3 protein: CASIQGGGPNYGYTF
V gene: TRBV28
J gene: TRBJ1-2

CDR3 protein: CASSLDTGQDTEAFF
V gene: TRBV13
J gene: TRBJ1-1

CDR3 protein: CASSPTGTGYTGELFF
V gene: TRBV3-1/TRBV3-2
J gene: TRBJ2-2

CDR3 protein: CASSPRWGRDNEQFF
V gene: TRBV27
J gene: TRBJ2-1